One and the same sample provided the 17 T cell receptor beta chains below, sequenced in a study of cytomegalovirus exposure and HLA in healthy donors. The PCR employed 60 Vbeta primers together with 13 Jbeta primers. TCRdb's copy holds only in-frame clones and misses some; the assay was immunoSEQ multiplex PCR. This table has about 90,000 clones, 70% to 85% appearing once. Sequencing used PBMCs. The receptors derive from a man between 18 and 29 years old in good health and CMV-seronegative.

V and J are TRBV21-1 and TRBJ2-5; the table names TRBD1, a call not compared with the DNA. TRBV21-1 is a recognized pseudogene. This CDR3 has 17 residues. The CDR3 loop is CASSKNSAREGPKTQYF. As DNA, the CDR3 is TGTGCCAGCAGCAAGAATTCGGCCAGGGAAGGGCCAAAGACCCAGTACTTC.

The chain uses TRBV30 and TRBJ2-5, with 7 bases aligning to TRBD1. This CDR3 contains 12 residues. V trimming: 4 bases; J trimming: 5 bases; junction bases outside the gene matches: 4. Germline loops: CDR1 GTSNPN, CDR2 SVGIG (reference sequence). This CDR3 reads CAWTGGTETQYF. Written as DNA, the CDR3 is TGTGCCTGGACAGGGGGTACGGAGACCCAGTACTTC.

The chain couples TRBV6-5 to TRBJ1-5; D unresolved. CDR3 length: 14 residues. Germline V gives CDR1 MNHEY, CDR2 SVGAGI. Trimming pared 4 bases from V and 1 base from J, leaving 8 bases between. This chain's CDR3 is CASSSYRSNQPQHF. The CDR3 DNA reads as TGTGCCAGCAGTTCCTACAGAAGCAATCAGCCCCAGCATTTT.

CDR3 loop: CASNREREQPQFF. The CDR3 DNA reads TGCGCCAGCAATCGGGAGCGGGAACAGCCGCAGTTCTTC. This rearrangement joins TRBV10-1 to TRBJ2-1, with 7 bases aligning to TRBD2. The V gene end was trimmed by 7 bases and the J gene end by 12 bases; junction bases not matched to a gene: 12. This CDR3 spans 13 amino acids. In germline, CDR1 is WNHNN, CDR2 SYGVQD (reference sequence).

This chain links TRBV25-1 with TRBJ2-3; TRBD1 matches 7 bases. The junction had 6 bases not matched to a gene; V was cut back by 4 bases and J by 8 bases. In germline, CDR1 is MGHDK, CDR2 SYGVNS. This CDR3 is built from 13 residues. CDR3 nucleotides: TGTGCCAGCAGTGTAGAGGGGGCTGCTACGCAGTATTTT. It encodes CASSVEGAATQYF.

The chain joins TRBV5-4 to TRBJ2-7; 7 bases line up with TRBD2. This CDR3 is built from 13 residues. Trimming cost V 4 bases and J 4 bases; bases outside gene matches: 5. Germline CDR1 reads SGHNT; CDR2 reads YYREEE (reference sequence). The CDR3 DNA reads as TGTGCCAGCAGCCCAGGCGGGGGATACGAGCAGTACTTC. Translated: CASSPGGGYEQYF.

J is TRBJ2-2 and V is TRBV9; the D gene is possibly TRBD2 (5 bases). Trimming took off 4 bases at V and 4 bases at J, with 11 bases between the two ends. The CDR3 sequence is 14 residues long. In germline, CDR1 is SGDLS, CDR2 YYNGEE. The CDR3 loop is CASSPRSGTGELFF. CDR3 bases: TGTGCCAGCAGCCCCCGCAGCGGCACCGGGGAGCTGTTTTTT.

The chain recombines TRBV5-8 with TRBJ1-5, with TRBD1 matching 7 bases. CDR1 is SGHTS, CDR2 YDEGEE, per germline. CDR3 length equals 16 residues. Trimming took 4 bases from V and 4 from J; bases not matched to a gene: 11. CDR3 sequence: CASSLDVGQVNQPQHF. The CDR3 region has the DNA TGTGCCAGCAGCCTGGATGTCGGACAGGTTAATCAGCCCCAGCATTTT.

This clone was seen once. The V and J genes are TRBV20-1 and TRBJ1-2; D is ambiguous. V lost 3 bases to trimming and J lost 8 bases, with 10 bases between them. The CDR3 totals 11 residues. Germline CDR1 reads DFQATT; CDR2 reads SNEGSKA (reference sequence). Written as DNA, the CDR3 is TGCAGTGCTAGCGGCGGAGTCGGCTACACCTTC. Translating it yields CSASGGVGYTF.

The V and J genes are TRBV4-1 and TRBJ1-2; 7 positions agree with TRBD1. The junction had 8 bases not matched to a gene; V was cut back by 0 bases and J by 1 base. Germline CDR1 MGHRA, CDR2 YSYEKL. The CDR3 is 17 amino acids. The CDR3 sequence: CASSQETHRDSNYGYTF. The CDR3 DNA is TGCGCCAGCAGCCAAGAGACGCACCGGGACAGTAACTATGGCTACACCTTC.

The chain uses TRBV29-1 and TRBJ2-1, with TRBD2 matching 12 bases. Trimming at V came to 4 bases and at J to 4 bases, leaving 8 bases not matched to a gene. CDR3 length equals 16 residues. Germline V gene data show CDR1 as SQVTM and CDR2 as ANQGSEA. CDR3 sequence: CSVGLRLAGEYNEQFF. The CDR3 DNA reads TGCAGCGTTGGACTACGACTAGCGGGGGAATACAATGAGCAGTTCTTC.

The chain recombines TRBV5-8 with TRBJ2-7, with 10 nucleotides matching TRBD1. Per germline, CDR1 SGHTS and CDR2 YDEGEE. The junction had 10 bases not matched to a gene; V was cut back by 2 bases and J by 2 bases. The CDR3 is 17 amino acids. This CDR3 reads CASSFNSRGTGAYEQYF. DNA for the CDR3: TGTGCCAGCAGCTTTAACTCCCGAGGGACAGGGGCCTACGAGCAGTACTTC.

This sequence joins TRBV5-1 and TRBJ2-1, with 7 nucleotides matching TRBD2. With 2 bases clipped from V and 5 bases from J, the junction kept 4 bases outside the gene matches. CDR1 is SGHRS and CDR2 is YFSETQ in the germline V gene. The length of the CDR3 is 14 residues. DNA for the CDR3: TGCGCCAGCAGCTTCAGACTAGCTAACAATGAGCAGTTCTTC. It codes for CASSFRLANNEQFF.

V usage is TRBV11-2 and J usage is TRBJ2-1; a possible D gene is TRBD2 (5 bases). Per germline, CDR1 SGHAT and CDR2 FQNNGV. This CDR3 is built from 15 residues. V was pared by 5 bases and J by 12 bases, with 23 bases between. The CDR3: CASSANLFLAGGQFF. CDR3 bases: TGTGCCAGCAGCGCCAATCTCTTCCTCGCGGGCGGGCAGTTCTTC.

J is TRBJ1-4 and V is TRBV18, with 7 bases lining up with TRBD1. There are 16 residues in the CDR3. Germline CDR1 KGHSH, CDR2 LQKENI. V shed 0 bases and J 7 bases; nucleotides not matched to a gene: 8. The CDR3 DNA reads TGTGCCAGCTCACCACCTGTGGGACAGAGGCCTGAAAAACTGTTTTTT. This codes for CASSPPVGQRPEKLFF.

The rearrangement links TRBV27 to TRBJ1-4; D not resolved. V gave up 6 bases and J gave up 5 bases, with 19 bases separating them. CDR1 and CDR2 from the germline V gene are MNHEY and SMNVEV (reference sequence). The CDR3 sequence is 16 residues long. CDR3 sequence reads: CASSRRSPDTNEKLFF. The CDR3 coding sequence is TGTGCCAGCAGCCGCAGATCGCCTGATACAAATGAAAAACTGTTTTTT.

DNA for the CDR3: TGTGCCAGCAGCCCTACCCCGGGACTAGCGGACCTCTACGAGCAGTACTTC. The encoded protein is CASSPTPGLADLYEQYF. The chain joins TRBV6-8 to TRBJ2-7; 11 bases agree with TRBD2. The CDR3 is 17 residues long. From germline, CDR1 is MNHGY and CDR2 SAAAGT. Trimming took 6 bases from V and 3 from J; bases not matched to a gene: 13.